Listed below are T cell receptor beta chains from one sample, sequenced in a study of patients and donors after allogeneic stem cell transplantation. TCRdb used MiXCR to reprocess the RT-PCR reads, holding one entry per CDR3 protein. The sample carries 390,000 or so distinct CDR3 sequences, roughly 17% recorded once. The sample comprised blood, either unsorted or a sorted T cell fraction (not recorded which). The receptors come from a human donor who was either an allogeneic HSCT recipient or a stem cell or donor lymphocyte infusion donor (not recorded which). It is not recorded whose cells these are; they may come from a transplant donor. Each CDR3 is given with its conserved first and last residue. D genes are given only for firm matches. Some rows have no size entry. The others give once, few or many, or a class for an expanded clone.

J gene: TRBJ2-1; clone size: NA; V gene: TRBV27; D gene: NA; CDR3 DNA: TGTGCCAGCAGTTTCCTCCCGCCGGGTAGCGATGAGCAGTTCTTC; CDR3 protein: CASSFLPPGSDEQFF
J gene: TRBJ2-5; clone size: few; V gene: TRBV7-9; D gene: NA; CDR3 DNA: TGTGCCAGCAGCTTCGGAGGACGGGACCAAGAGACCCAGTACTTC; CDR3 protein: CASSFGGRDQETQYF
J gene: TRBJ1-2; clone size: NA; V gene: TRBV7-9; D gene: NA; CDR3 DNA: TGTGCCAGCAGCCAAGGGATGGTCTATGGCTACACCTTC; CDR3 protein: CASSQGMVYGYTF
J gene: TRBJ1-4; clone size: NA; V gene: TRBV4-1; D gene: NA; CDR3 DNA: TGCGCCAGCAGCCACCCTGGACCGACCTCCCTGTTTTTT; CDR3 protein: CASSHPGPTSLFF
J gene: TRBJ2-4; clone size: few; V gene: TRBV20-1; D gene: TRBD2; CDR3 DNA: TGCAGTGCTAGATCTAGCGGGGGCCTCCTAGCCAAAAACATTCAGTACTTC; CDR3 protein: CSARSSGGLLAKNIQYF
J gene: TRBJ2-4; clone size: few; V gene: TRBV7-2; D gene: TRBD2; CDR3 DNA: TGTGCCAGCAGCTATAGCGGGGGACCTAAAAACATTCAGTACTTC; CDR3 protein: CASSYSGGPKNIQYF
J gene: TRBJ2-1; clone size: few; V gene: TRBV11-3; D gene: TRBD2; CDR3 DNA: TGTGCCAGCAGCCTACGACTAGCGGATATGTCCAATGAGCAGTTCTTC; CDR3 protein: CASSLRLADMSNEQFF
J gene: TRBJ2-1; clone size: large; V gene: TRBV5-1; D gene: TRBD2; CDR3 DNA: TGCGCCAGCAGCGGGGGGACTACCCCCTCCTACAATGAGCAGTTCTTC; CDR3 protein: CASSGGTTPSYNEQFF
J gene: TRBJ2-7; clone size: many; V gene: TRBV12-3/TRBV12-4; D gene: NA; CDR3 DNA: TGTGCCAGCAGTTTAAAGGGCGTCGAGCAGTACTTC; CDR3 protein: CASSLKGVEQYF
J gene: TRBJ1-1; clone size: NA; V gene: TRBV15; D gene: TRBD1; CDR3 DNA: TGTGCCACCAGCAGGCAGGGGGGGAACACTGAAGCTTTCTTT; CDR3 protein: CATSRQGGNTEAFF
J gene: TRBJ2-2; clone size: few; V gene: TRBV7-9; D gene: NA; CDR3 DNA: TGTGCCAGCAGCTTATTGAGGCATTTGGGGACCGGGGAGCTGTTTTTT; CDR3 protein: CASSLLRHLGTGELFF
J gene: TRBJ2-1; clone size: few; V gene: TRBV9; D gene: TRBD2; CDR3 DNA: TGTGCCAGCAGCGGGACTAGCGGCTACAATGAGCAGTTCTTC; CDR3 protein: CASSGTSGYNEQFF
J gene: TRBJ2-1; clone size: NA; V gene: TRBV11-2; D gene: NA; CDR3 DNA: TGTGCCAGCAGCTTAGTTAGGACTACAATTCCCACTAACTACAATGAGCAGTTCTTC; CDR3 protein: CASSLVRTTIPTNYNEQFF
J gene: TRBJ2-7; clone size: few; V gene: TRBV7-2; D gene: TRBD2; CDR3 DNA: TGTGCCAGCAGCTTAATTGGGGGGGCCTACGAGCAGTACTTC; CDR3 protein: CASSLIGGAYEQYF
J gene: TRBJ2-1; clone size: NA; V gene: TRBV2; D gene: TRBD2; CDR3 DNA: TGTGCCAGCAGCCCTCGGCGCGGGAGGGCCCATGAGCAGTTCTTC; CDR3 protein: CASSPRRGRAHEQFF
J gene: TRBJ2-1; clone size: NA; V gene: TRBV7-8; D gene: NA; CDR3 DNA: TGTGCCAGCAGCTTAGCGCGGCTAGCAGGGCATGAGCAGTTCTTC; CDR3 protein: CASSLARLAGHEQFF
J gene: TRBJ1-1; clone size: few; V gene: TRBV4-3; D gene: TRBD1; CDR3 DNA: TGCGCCAGCAGCCCGGGACAGGGAAATCCAACTGAAGCTTTCTTT; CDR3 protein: CASSPGQGNPTEAFF
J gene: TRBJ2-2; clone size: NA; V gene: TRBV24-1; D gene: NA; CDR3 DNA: TGTGCCACCACCACATTCCTCACCGGGGAGCTGTTTTTT; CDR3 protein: CATTTFLTGELFF
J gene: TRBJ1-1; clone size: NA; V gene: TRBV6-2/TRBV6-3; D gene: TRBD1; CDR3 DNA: TGTGCCAGCAGTTACTCTGGGACAGTAAAAGTGAACACTGAAGCTTTCTTT; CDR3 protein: CASSYSGTVKVNTEAFF
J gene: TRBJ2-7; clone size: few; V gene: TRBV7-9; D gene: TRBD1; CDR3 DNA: TGTGCCAGCAGCTCAGGGGGACAGGACCTCTCCTACGAGCAGTACTTC; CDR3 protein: CASSSGGQDLSYEQYF
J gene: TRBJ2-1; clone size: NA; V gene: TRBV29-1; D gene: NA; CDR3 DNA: TGCAGCGTTGAAGGATCCATCTCCTACAATGAGCAGTTCTTC; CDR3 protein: CSVEGSISYNEQFF
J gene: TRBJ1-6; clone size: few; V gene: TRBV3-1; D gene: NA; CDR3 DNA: TGTGCCACCGCGCAGGTTTTTCATTCACCCCTCCACTTT; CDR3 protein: CATAQVFHSPLHF
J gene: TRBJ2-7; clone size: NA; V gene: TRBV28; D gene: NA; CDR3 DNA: TGTGCCAGCGGCGCTGTCTACGAGCAGTACTTC; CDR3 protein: CASGAVYEQYF
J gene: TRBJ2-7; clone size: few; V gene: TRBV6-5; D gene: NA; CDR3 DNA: TGTGCCAGCACCTACGGGACCGAGCAGTACTTC; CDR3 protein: CASTYGTEQYF
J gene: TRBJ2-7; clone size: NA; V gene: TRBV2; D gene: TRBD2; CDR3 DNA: TGTGCCAGCAAACGGACTAGCGGGGGCACACTTTACGAGCAGTACTTC; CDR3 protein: CASKRTSGGTLYEQYF
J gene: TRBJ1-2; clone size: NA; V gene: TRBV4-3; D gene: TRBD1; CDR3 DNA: TGCGCCAGCAGCCAAGAGGACAGGGGAGGGTATGGCTACACCTTC; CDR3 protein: CASSQEDRGGYGYTF
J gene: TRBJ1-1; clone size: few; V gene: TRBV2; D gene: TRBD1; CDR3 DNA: TGTGCCAGCAGCCTCACCCCGGACAGGCGATCCTTGAACACTGAAGCTTTCTTT; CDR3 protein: CASSLTPDRRSLNTEAFF
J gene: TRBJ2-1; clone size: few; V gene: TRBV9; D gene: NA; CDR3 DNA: TGTGCCAGCAGCTTGGAGGGGGCGCGATTATTAAATGAGCAGTTCTTC; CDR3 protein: CASSLEGARLLNEQFF
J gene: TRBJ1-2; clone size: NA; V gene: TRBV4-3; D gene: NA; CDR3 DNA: TGCGCCAGCAGCCAAGTGATAGGGTATGGCTACACCTTC; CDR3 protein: CASSQVIGYGYTF
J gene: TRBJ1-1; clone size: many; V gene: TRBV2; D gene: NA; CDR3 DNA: TGTGCCAGCAGCCTAAACGAACCGACAGAAGCTTTCTTT; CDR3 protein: CASSLNEPTEAFF
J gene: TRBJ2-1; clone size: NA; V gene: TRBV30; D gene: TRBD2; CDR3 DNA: TGTGCCTGGAGTCCGGGACTAGCGGCCAACAATGAGCAGTTCTTC; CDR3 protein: CAWSPGLAANNEQFF
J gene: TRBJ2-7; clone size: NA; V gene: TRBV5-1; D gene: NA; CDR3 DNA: TGCGCCAGCAGCTTGGCATACCAGTACTCCTACGAGCAGTACTTC; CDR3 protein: CASSLAYQYSYEQYF
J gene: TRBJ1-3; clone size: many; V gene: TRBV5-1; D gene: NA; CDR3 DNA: TGCGCCAGCAGGGAAGGGACCTCTGGAAACACCATATATTTT; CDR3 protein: CASREGTSGNTIYF
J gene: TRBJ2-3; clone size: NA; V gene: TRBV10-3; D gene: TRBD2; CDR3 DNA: TGTGCCATCAGGTCACTAGCGGGAGGGCCGGATACGCAGTATTTT; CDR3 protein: CAIRSLAGGPDTQYF
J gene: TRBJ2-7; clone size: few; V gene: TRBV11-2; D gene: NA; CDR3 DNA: TGTGCCAGCAGCTTATTGACATCGGGTAGGTCCGAGCAGTACTTC; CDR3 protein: CASSLLTSGRSEQYF
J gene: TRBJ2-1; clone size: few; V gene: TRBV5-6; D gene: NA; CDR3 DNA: TGTGCCAGCAGCTTGGGCGTAAAAGGGCTCGGAGCGGAGCAGTTCTTC; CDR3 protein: CASSLGVKGLGAEQFF
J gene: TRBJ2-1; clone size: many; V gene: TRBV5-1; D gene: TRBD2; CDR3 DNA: TGCGCCAGCCGGGGGGGAGCGGGGTTAAGCTCCTACAATGAGCAGTTCTTC; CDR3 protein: CASRGGAGLSSYNEQFF
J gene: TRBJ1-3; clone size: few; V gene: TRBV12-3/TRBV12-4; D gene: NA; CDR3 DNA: TGTGCCAGCAGTTTAGCACCGGCCCGAAACACCATATATTTT; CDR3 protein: CASSLAPARNTIYF
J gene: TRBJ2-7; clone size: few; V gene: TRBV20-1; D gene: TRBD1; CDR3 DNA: TGCAGTGCTAGCGACGGACAGGGGGCGTCCTACGAGCAGTACTTC; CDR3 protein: CSASDGQGASYEQYF
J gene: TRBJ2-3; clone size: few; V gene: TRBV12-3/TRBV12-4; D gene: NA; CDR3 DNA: TGTGCCAGCAGTTCCCACAGGGCGAATATCGACACAGATACGCAGTATTTT; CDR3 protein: CASSSHRANIDTDTQYF
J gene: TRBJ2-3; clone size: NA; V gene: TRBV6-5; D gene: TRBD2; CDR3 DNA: TGTGCCAGCAGTTACTCGGCTAGCGGGGGCGACAGGCCGCAGTATTTT; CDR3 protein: CASSYSASGGDRPQYF
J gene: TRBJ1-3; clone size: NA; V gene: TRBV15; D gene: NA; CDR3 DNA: TGTGCCACCAGCCGGACAGTAGGAAACACCATATATTTT; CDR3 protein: CATSRTVGNTIYF
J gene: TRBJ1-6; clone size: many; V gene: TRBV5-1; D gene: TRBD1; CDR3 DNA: TGCGCCAGCAGCTTTGGGACAGGCGACAATTCACCCCTCCACTTT; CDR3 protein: CASSFGTGDNSPLHF
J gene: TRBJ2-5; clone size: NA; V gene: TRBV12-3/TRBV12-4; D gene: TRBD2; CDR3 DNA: TGTGCCAGCAGGGGGACTAGCGGCCTCGGGGAGACCCAGTACTTC; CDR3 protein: CASRGTSGLGETQYF
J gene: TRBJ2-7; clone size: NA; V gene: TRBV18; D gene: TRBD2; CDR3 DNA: TGTGCCAGCTCACCCAATATAGCGGGCGGCGAGCAGTACTTC; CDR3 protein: CASSPNIAGGEQYF
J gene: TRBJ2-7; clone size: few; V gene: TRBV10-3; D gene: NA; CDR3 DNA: TGTGCCATCAGCTTGACAGGAAGCTACGAGCAGTACTTC; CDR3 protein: CAISLTGSYEQYF
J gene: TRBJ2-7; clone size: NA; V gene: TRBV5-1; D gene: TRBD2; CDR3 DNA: TGCGCCAGCAGCTCGGACGGGACTAGCGTAGTGCAGTACTTC; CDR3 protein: CASSSDGTSVVQYF
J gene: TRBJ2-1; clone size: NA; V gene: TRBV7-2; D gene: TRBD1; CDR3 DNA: TGTGCCAGCATTCAGGACAGGGGGATTAATGAGCAGTTCTTC; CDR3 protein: CASIQDRGINEQFF
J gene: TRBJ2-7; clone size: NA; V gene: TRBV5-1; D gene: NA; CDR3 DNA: TGCGCCAGCAGCTTGGAAGGGACCGGGGCCTACGAGCAGTACTTC; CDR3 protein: CASSLEGTGAYEQYF
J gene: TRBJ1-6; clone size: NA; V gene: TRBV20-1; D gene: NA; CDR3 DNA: TGCAGTGCTGGGGCTGGGGGTGGTTCACCCCTCCACTTT; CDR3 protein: CSAGAGGGSPLHF
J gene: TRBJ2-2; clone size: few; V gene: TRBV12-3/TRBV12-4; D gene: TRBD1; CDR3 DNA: TGTGCCAGCAGTCACTCAGGGGGCTCCGGGGAGCTGTTTTTT; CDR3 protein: CASSHSGGSGELFF
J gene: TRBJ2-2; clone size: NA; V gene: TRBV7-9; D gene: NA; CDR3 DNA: TGTGCCAGCAGCACCAGGTCAAACACCGGGGAGCTGTTTTTT; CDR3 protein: CASSTRSNTGELFF
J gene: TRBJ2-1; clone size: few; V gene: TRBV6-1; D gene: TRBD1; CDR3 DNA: TGTGCCAGCAGTGACCCGGGACAGGGGGAGTTCTTC; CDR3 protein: CASSDPGQGEFF
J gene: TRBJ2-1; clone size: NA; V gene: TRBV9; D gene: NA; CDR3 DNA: TGTGCCAGCAGCGGGGACCGTAGCTCCTACAATGAGCAGTTCTTC; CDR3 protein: CASSGDRSSYNEQFF